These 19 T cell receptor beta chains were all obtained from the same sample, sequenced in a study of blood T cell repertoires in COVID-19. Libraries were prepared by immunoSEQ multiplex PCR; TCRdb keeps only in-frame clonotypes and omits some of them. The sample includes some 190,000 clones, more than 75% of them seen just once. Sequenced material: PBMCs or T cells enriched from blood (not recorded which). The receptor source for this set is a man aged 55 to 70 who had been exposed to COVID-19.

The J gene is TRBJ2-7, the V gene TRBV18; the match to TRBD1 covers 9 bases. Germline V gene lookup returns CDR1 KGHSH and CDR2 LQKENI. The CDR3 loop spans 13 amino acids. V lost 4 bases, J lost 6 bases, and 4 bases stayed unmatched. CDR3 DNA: TGTGCCAGCTCACAGACAGGGGGTGGCGAGCAGTACTTC. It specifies CASSQTGGGEQYF.

The chain's CDR3 is CASSSTPFSYEQYF. The CDR3 coding sequence is TGTGCCAGCAGCTCCACACCGTTCTCCTACGAGCAGTACTTC. The rearrangement links TRBV7-6 to TRBJ2-7; D gene unclear. Trimming pared 4 bases from V and 0 bases from J, leaving 10 bases between. The CDR3 extends over 14 amino acids. Germline lookup yields CDR1 SGHVS and CDR2 FNYEAQ.

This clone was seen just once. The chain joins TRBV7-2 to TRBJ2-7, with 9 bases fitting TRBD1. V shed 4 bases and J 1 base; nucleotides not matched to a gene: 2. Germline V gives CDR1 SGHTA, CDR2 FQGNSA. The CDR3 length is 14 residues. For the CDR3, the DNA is TGTGCCAGCAGCTCACAGGGGGCGTCCTACGAGCAGTACTTC. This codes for CASSSQGASYEQYF.

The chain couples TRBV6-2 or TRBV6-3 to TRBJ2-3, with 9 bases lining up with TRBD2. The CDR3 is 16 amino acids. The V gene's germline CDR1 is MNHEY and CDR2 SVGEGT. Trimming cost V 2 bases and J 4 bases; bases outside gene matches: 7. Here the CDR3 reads CASSYQGGRAADTQYF. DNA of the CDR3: TGTGCCAGCAGTTACCAGGGCGGGAGGGCCGCAGATACGCAGTATTTT.

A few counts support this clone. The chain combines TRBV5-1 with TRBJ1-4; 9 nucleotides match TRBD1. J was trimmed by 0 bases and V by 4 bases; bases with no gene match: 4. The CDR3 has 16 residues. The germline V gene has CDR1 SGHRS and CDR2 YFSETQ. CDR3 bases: TGCGCCAGCAGCCCTACAGGGGGCCCAACTAATGAAAAACTGTTTTTT. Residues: CASSPTGGPTNEKLFF.

The CDR3 loop is CASSSGTVPLETQYF. DNA of the CDR3: TGCGCCAGCAGCTCGGGGACAGTTCCTCTTGAGACCCAGTACTTC. The chain recombines TRBV5-1 with TRBJ2-5; the match to TRBD1 covers 7 bases. CDR1 and CDR2 from the germline V gene are SGHRS and YFSETQ. Trimming at V came to 3 bases and at J to 5 bases, leaving 10 bases not matched to a gene. This CDR3 has 15 amino acids.

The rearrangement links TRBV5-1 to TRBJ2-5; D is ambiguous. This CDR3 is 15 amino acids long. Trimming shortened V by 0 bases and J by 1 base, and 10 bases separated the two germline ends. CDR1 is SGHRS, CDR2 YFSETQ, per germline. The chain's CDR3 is CASSLGVVLQETQYF. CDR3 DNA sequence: TGCGCCAGCAGCTTGGGCGTGGTACTCCAAGAGACCCAGTACTTC.

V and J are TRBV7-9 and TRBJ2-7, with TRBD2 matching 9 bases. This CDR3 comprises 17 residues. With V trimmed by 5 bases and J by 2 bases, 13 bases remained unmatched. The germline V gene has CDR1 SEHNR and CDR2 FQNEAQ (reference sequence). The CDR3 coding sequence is TGTGCCAGCAGCCTCGGGATAGCGGGAGTTAGAGCCTACGAGCAGTACTTC. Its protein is CASSLGIAGVRAYEQYF.

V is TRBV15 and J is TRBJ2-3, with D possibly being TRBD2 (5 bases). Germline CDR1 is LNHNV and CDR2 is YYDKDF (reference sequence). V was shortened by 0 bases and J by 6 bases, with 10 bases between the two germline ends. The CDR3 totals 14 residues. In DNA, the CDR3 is TGTGCCACCAGCAGAGATCGGGGAGTGGATACGCAGTATTTT. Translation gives CATSRDRGVDTQYF.

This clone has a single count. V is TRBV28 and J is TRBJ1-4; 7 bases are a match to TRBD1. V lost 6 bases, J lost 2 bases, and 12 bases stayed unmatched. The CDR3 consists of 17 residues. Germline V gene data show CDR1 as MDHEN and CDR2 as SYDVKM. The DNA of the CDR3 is TGTGCCAGCAGGGGACAGAACCTGAAGAGGACTAATGAAAAACTGTTTTTT. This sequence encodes CASRGQNLKRTNEKLFF.

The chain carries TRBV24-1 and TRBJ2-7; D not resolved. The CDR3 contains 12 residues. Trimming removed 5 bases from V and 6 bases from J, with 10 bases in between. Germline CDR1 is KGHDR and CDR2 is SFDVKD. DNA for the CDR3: TGTGCCACCAGTGGTGTGGCAGGCGAGCAGTACTTC. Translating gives CATSGVAGEQYF.

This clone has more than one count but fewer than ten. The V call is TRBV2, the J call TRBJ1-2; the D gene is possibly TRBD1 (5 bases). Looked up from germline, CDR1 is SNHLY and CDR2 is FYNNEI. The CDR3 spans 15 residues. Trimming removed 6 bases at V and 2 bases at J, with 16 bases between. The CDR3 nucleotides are TGTGCCAGCAGACAGAATCAGGGAATAAACTATGGCTACACCTTC. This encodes CASRQNQGINYGYTF.

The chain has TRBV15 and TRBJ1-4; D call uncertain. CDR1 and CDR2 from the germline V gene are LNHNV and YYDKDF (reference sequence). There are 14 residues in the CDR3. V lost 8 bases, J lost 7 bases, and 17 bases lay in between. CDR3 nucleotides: TGTGCCACCGGAGGGCTGGGAATTAGTGAAAAACTGTTTTTT. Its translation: CATGGLGISEKLFF.

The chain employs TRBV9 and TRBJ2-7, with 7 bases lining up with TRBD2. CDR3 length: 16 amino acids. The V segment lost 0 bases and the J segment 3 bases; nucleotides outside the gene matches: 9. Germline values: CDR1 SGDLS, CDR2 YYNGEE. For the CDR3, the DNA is TGTGCCAGCAGCGTAGCGGCGTCTAGCGGTTTCTACGAGCAGTACTTC. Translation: CASSVAASSGFYEQYF.

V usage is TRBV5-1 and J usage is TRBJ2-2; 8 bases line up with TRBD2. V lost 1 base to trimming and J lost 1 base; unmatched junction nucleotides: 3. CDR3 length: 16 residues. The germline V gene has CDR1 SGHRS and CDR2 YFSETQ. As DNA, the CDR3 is TGCGCCAGCAGCTTGACTAGCGGAGTGAACACCGGGGAGCTGTTTTTT. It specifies CASSLTSGVNTGELFF. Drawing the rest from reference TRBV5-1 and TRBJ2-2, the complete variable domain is KAGVTQTPRYLIKTRGQQVTLSCSPISGHRSVSWYQQTPGQGLQFLFEYFSETQRNKGNFPGRFSGRQFSNSRSEMNVSTLELGDSALYLCASSLTSGVNTGELFFGEGSRLTVL.

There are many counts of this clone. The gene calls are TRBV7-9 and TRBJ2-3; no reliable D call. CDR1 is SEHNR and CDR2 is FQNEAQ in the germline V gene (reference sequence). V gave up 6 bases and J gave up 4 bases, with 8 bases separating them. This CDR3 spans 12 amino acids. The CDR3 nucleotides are TGTGCCAGCAGGAAAGCGTCAGATACGCAGTATTTT. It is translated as CASRKASDTQYF.

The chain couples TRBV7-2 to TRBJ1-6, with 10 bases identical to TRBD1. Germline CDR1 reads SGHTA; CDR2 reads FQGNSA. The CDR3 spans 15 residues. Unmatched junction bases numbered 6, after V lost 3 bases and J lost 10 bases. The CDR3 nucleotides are TGTGCCAGCAGCTTCCTTTCGACAGGGGGCTCACCCCTCCACTTT. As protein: CASSFLSTGGSPLHF.

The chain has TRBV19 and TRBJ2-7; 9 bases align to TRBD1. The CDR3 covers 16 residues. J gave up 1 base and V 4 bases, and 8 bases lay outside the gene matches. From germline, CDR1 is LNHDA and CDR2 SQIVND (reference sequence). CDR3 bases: TGTGCCAGTAGTAGGTCGGGACAGGGAAGTTCCTACGAGCAGTACTTC. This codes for CASSRSGQGSSYEQYF.

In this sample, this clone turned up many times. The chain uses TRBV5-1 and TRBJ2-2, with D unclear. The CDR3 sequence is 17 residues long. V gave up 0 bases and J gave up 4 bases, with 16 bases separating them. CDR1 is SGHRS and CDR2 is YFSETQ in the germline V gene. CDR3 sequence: CASSLESTDSGTGELFF. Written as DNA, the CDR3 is TGCGCCAGCAGCTTGGAGAGTACCGACTCCGGCACCGGGGAGCTGTTTTTT.